A selection of T cell receptor beta chains follows, all from one sample in a study of blood T cell repertoires in COVID-19. Some clones are missing from TCRdb's copy, which holds only in-frame ones; the method was immunoSEQ multiplex PCR. Of under 250,000 clones listed, 65% to 85% were seen once; the top ten hold roughly 4.5%. The specimen was PBMCs or T cells enriched from blood (not recorded which). The receptors derive from a man aged 25 to 40 with acute COVID-19. CDR3s include the opening cysteine and the closing phenylalanine or tryptophan. D genes are given only for firm matches. Clone size appears in some rows only: once, few, many, or a class for an expanded clone.

j_gene | abundance | v_gene | d_gene | CDR3aa | CDR3nt
TRBJ1-1 | NA | TRBV5-6 | NA | CASSLSGGSAEAFF | TGTGCCAGCAGCTTGTCTGGGGGGTCGGCTGAAGCTTTCTTT
TRBJ1-1 | NA | TRBV10-3 | NA | CAISESHEAFF | TGTGCCATCAGTGAGTCCCATGAAGCTTTCTTT
TRBJ1-1 | NA | TRBV5-1 | NA | CASSLLQGNTEAFF | TGCGCCAGCAGCTTACTACAGGGCAACACTGAAGCTTTCTTT
TRBJ1-2 | few | TRBV7-9 | TRBD1 | CASSSTPGQGKGDYGYTF | TGTGCCAGCAGCTCGACTCCCGGACAGGGGAAGGGGGACTATGGCTACACCTTC
TRBJ2-7 | NA | TRBV4-1 | TRBD2 | CASSQDRGGSSYEQYF | TGCGCCAGCAGCCAAGATCGGGGGGGAAGCTCCTACGAGCAGTACTTC
TRBJ2-1 | NA | TRBV29-1 | TRBD1 | CSAPDRGTYNEQFF | TGCAGCGCGCCGGACAGGGGAACCTACAATGAGCAGTTCTTC
TRBJ1-6 | NA | TRBV2 | NA | CASFDSGGTAPSSYNSPLHF | TGTGCCAGCTTTGACAGTGGCGGGACGGCTCCGAGCTCCTATAATTCACCCCTCCACTTT
TRBJ2-3 | NA | TRBV29-1 | NA | CSVPRSGSTDTQYF | TGCAGCGTGCCCCGTTCGGGTAGCACAGATACGCAGTATTTT
TRBJ1-2 | NA | TRBV7-9 | NA | CASSVGRDYGYTF | TGTGCCAGCAGCGTCGGCAGGGACTATGGCTACACCTTC
TRBJ2-2 | once | TRBV6-5 | NA | CASSPERAVAGELFF | TGTGCCAGCAGTCCGGAGAGGGCAGTAGCCGGGGAGCTGTTTTTT
TRBJ1-2 | NA | TRBV5-1 | NA | CASSWAAGNNYGYTF | TGCGCCAGCAGTTGGGCGGCAGGGAATAACTATGGCTACACCTTC
TRBJ1-1 | NA | TRBV21-1 | NA | CASSLGQGASGAFF | TGTGCCAGCAGCTTGGGACAGGGGGCGTCAGGGGCTTTCTTT
TRBJ1-2 | NA | TRBV19 | TRBD1 | CASSMVGTGGDDYGYTF | TGTGCCAGTAGTATGGTTGGGACAGGGGGCGATGACTATGGCTACACCTTC
TRBJ1-2 | NA | TRBV3-1/TRBV3-2 | TRBD1 | CASSQDLPTGEWGRGYTF | TGTGCCAGCAGCCAAGATCTCCCCACAGGGGAATGGGGACGTGGCTACACCTTC
TRBJ1-6 | NA | TRBV28 | NA | CASSPNRESLHF | TGTGCCAGCAGTCCGAACAGAGAGTCCCTCCACTTT
TRBJ1-2 | NA | TRBV28 | TRBD1 | CASTSTGQGNYGYTF | TGTGCCAGCACCTCGACGGGACAGGGCAACTATGGCTACACCTTC
TRBJ1-1 | NA | TRBV27 | NA | CASSFGQINTEAFF | TGTGCCAGCAGTTTTGGACAGATTAACACTGAAGCTTTCTTT
TRBJ1-5 | few | TRBV6-5 | NA | CASSHGEINQPQHF | TGTGCCAGCAGCCACGGGGAGATCAATCAGCCCCAGCATTTT
TRBJ1-1 | few | TRBV5-1 | NA | CASSFGQSSNTEAFF | TGCGCCAGCAGCTTCGGACAGAGTTCGAACACTGAAGCTTTCTTT
TRBJ2-7 | NA | TRBV19 | TRBD1 | CASSTGTGPYEQYF | TGTGCCAGTAGTACCGGGACAGGGCCCTACGAGCAGTACTTC